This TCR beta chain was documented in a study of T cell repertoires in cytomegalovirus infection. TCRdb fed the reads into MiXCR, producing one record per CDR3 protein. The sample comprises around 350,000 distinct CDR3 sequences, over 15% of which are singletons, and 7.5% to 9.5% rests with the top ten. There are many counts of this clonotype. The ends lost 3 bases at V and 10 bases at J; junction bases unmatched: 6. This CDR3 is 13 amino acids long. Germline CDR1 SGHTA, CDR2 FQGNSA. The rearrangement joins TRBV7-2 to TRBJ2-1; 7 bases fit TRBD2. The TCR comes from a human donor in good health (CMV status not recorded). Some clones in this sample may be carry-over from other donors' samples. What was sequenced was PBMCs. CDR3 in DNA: TGTGCCAGCAGCTTCGGACGGCGGGAGGAGCAGTTCTTC. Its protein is CASSFGRREEQFF.